The TCR beta chain under discussion was sequenced for a study of cytomegalovirus exposure and HLA in healthy donors. The study, taken as a whole, reports: As immune exposure information, only CMV serostatus was available.

The study ran its PCR with 60 Vbeta and 13 Jbeta primers. Sequencing was performed with immunoSEQ multiplex PCR; in TCRdb, only in-frame clones are kept and a portion is missing. The sample contains some 120,000 clones, around 75% of which appear only once. In germline, CDR1 is LGHNA, CDR2 YSLEER. There are 16 residues in the CDR3. With V trimmed by 0 bases and J by 6 bases, 6 bases remained unmatched. On this clone: Its antigen is unidentified.

This chain connects TRBV4-3 to TRBJ1-5; 9 bases fit TRBD1. Sequencing used PBMCs. This clonotype originated in a woman aged 25 to 39 in good health and CMV-seronegative. The CDR3 DNA is TGCGCCAGCAGCCAAGAGGGGACAGGGAGGGGTCAGCCCCAGCATTTT. Protein product: CASSQEGTGRGQPQHF.